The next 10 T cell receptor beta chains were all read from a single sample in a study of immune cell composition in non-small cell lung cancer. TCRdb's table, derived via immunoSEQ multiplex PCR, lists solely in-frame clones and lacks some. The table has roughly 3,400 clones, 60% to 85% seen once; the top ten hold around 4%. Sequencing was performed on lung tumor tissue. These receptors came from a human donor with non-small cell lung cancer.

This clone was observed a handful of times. The CDR3 DNA is TGTGCCAGCAGCGCTAGGGACAGAGAGACCCAGTACTTC. Translated: CASSARDRETQYF. The chain joins TRBV9 to TRBJ2-5; 7 bases fit TRBD1. V dropped 3 bases and J dropped 4; count of bases not matched to a gene: 3. The CDR3 is 13 amino acids. CDR1 is SGDLS, CDR2 YYNGEE, per germline.

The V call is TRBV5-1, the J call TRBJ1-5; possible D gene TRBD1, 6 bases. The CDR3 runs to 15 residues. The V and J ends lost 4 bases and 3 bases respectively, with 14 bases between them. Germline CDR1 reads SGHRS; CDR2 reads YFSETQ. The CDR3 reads CASSVTGTYNQPQHF. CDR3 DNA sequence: TGCGCCAGCAGCGTGACCGGGACATACAATCAGCCCCAGCATTTT.

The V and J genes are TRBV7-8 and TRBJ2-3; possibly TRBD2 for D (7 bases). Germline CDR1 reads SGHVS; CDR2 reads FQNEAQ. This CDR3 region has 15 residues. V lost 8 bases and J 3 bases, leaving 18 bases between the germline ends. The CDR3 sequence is CASLGGGRGTDTQYF. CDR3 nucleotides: TGTGCCAGCCTAGGGGGGGGGCGCGGTACAGATACGCAGTATTTT.

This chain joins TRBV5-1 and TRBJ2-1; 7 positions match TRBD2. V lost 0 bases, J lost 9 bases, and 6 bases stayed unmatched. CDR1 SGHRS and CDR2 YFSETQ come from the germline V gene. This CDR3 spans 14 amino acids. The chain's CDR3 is CASSLDWGGFEQFF. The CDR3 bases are TGCGCCAGCAGCTTGGACTGGGGGGGATTTGAGCAGTTCTTC.

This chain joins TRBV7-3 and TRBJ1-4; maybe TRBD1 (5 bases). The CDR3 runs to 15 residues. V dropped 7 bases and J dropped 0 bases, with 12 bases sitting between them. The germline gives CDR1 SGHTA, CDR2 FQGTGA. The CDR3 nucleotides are TGTGCCAGCAAATGGGGACTTGCAACTAATGAAAAACTGTTTTTT. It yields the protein CASKWGLATNEKLFF. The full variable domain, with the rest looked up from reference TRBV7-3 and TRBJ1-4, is GAGVSQTPSNKVTEKGKYVELRCDPISGHTALYWYRQSLGQGPEFLIYFQGTGAADDSGLPNDRFFAVRPEGSVSTLKIQRTERGDSAVYLCASKWGLATNEKLFFGSGTQLSVL.

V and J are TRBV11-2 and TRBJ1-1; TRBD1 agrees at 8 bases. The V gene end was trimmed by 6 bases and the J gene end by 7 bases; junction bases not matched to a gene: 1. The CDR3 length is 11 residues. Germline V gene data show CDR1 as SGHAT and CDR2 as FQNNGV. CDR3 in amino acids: CASRDRVEAFF. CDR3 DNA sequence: TGTGCCAGCAGGGACAGGGTTGAAGCTTTCTTT.

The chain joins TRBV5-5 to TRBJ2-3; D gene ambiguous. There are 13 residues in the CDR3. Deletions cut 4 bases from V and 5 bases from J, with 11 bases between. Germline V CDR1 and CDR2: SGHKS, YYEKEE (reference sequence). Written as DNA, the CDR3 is TGTGCCAGCAGCATCGAGTTTGGAGATACGCAGTATTTT. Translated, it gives CASSIEFGDTQYF.

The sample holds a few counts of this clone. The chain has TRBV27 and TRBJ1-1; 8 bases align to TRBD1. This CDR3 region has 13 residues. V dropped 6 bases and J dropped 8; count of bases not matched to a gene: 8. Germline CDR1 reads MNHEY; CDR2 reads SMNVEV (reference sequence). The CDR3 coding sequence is TGTGCCAGCAGCCCAGGGGGCCTACAGGAAGCTTTCTTT. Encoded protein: CASSPGGLQEAFF.

The CDR3 DNA follows: TGTGCCAGCAGCCCCCTAGGGCTAGCGGGGGGGCGCGAGACCCAGTACTTC. Its protein product is CASSPLGLAGGRETQYF. The chain couples TRBV7-3 to TRBJ2-5; 12 bases are shared with TRBD2. V lost 5 bases and J lost 5; bases outside the gene matches: 12. The CDR3 loop spans 17 amino acids. Germline CDR1 is SGHTA and CDR2 is FQGTGA.

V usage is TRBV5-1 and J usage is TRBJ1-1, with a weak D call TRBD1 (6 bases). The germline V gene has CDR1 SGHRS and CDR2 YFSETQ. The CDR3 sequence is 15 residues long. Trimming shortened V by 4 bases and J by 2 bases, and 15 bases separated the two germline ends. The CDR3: CASSTRTAANTEAFF. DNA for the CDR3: TGCGCCAGCAGCACCAGGACAGCTGCTAACACTGAAGCTTTCTTT.